The text below deals with one T cell receptor beta chain. The method was immunoSEQ multiplex PCR; TCRdb's version includes in-frame clones alone and lacks a portion of them. Of about 230,000 clones in the sample, 80% to 90% were seen once. The germline CDR1 and CDR2 sequences are SEHNR and FQNEAQ (reference sequence). The ends were cut back, 5 bases at V and 4 bases at J, with 12 bases in the middle. The CDR3 has 14 amino acids. The sample comes from a study of blood T cell repertoires in COVID-19. The genes are TRBV7-9 and TRBJ1-5, with D perhaps TRBD1 (5 bases). This TCR came from a man aged 50 to 60 with COVID-19, enrolled during active disease. Sequencing used peripheral blood. This CDR3 is CASSQDRPNQPQHF. The CDR3 DNA sequence: TGTGCCAGCAGCCAAGACAGACCGAATCAGCCCCAGCATTTT. Using reference TRBV7-9 and TRBJ1-5 for the parts outside the CDR3, the full variable domain is DTGVSQNPRHKITKRGQNVTFRCDPISEHNRLYWYRQTLGQGPEFLTYFQNEAQLEKSRLLSDRFSAERPKGSFSTLEIQRTEQGDSAMYLCASSQDRPNQPQHFGDGTRLSIL.